This T cell receptor (beta chain) was identified during a study of blood T cells in healthy people across ages. Sample-barcoded 5' priming and a J-beta primer mix drove a second PCR of roughly 6 to 12 cycles. TCRdb redid the calling of the 5' RACE reads with MiXCR, one entry per CDR3 protein. The table records around 1,800,000 distinct CDR3 sequences, 39% of them present only once. Findings of the study overall: Age showed a roughly linear inverse relationship with TCR beta diversity per million T cells.

This clonotype has a handful of counts. Its target is unknown. The source of this sequence is a human donor in good health. The sample taken for sequencing was blood.

The CDR3 loop reads CAIRGTSTSTDTQYF. CDR3 DNA sequence: TGTGCCATCCGGGGGACTAGCACAAGCACAGATACGCAGTATTTT. The gene calls are TRBV10-3 and TRBJ2-3; 9 bases align to TRBD2. The V and J ends lost 8 bases and 0 bases, in that order; junction bases with no gene match: 6. This CDR3 is 15 amino acids long. Germline V gives CDR1 ENHRY, CDR2 SYGVKD.